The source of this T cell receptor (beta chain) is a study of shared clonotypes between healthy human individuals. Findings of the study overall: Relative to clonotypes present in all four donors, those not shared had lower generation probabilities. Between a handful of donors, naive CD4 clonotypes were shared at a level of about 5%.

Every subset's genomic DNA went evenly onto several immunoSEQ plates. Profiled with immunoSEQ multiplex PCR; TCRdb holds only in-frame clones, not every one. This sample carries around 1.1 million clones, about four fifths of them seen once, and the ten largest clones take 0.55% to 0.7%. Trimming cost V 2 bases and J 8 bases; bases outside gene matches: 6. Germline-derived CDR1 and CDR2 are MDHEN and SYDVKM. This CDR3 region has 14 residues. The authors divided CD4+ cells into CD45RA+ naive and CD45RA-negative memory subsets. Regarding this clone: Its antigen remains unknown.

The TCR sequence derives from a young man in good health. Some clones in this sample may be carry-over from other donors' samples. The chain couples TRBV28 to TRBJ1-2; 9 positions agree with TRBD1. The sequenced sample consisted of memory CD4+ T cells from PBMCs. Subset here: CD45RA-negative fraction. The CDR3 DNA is TGTGCCAGCAGTTTACTTGGACAGGGGAACGGCTACACCTTC. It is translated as CASSLLGQGNGYTF.